This note documents a single TCR beta chain sequence. Its antigen remains unknown. These data belong to a study of shared clonotypes between healthy human individuals. Study context: Donors had three CD4 naive, three CD4 memory, two CD8 naive and one CD8 memory plate apiece.

Sequencing used immunoSEQ multiplex PCR; TCRdb keeps in-frame clones, though not all of them. Among about 2 million clones listed, roughly 94% were seen once. Germline lookup yields CDR1 SNHLY and CDR2 FYNNEI. The CDR3 runs to 14 residues. V was cut by 4 bases and J by 5 bases, with 12 bases left in between. General study results and limits: When compared with the clonotypes that were shared by all four sorted-subset donors, the non-shared clonotypes turned out to have lower generation probabilities. Represented diversity (both genetic and exposure-history) was limited by the small number of donors.

Investigators divided CD4+ cells into CD45RA+ naive and CD45RA-negative memory subsets. The source material was naive CD4+ T cells sorted from blood. Subset: CD45RA+ positively selected. This sequence originates from a man aged 18 to 35 in good health. V and J are TRBV2 and TRBJ1-5, with a tentative D call TRBD1 (6 bases). The CDR3 nucleotides read TGTGCCAGCAGTGTACAGGGAAGGGATCAGCCCCAGCATTTT. It encodes CASSVQGRDQPQHF.